Below are 14 T cell receptor beta chains sequenced from a single sample in a study of blood T cell repertoires in COVID-19. The protocol was immunoSEQ multiplex PCR, while the TCRdb copy is restricted to in-frame clones and leaves out a portion. The repertoire has under 90,000 clones, 70% to 90% of them found once; the top ten carry over 5%. Sequenced: peripheral blood. Source of these receptors: a man in his 60s with acute or convalescent COVID-19.

The rearrangement uses TRBV19 and TRBJ2-7; D possibly corresponds to TRBD1 (5 bases). CDR1 is LNHDA and CDR2 is SQIVND in the germline V gene (reference sequence). The V and J ends lost 6 bases and 0 bases respectively, with 9 bases between them. The CDR3 runs 13 residues. CDR3 nucleotides: TGTGCCAGTAGCGACAGACACTCCTACGAGCAGTACTTC. Translation: CASSDRHSYEQYF.

This rearrangement joins TRBV6-6 to TRBJ2-7; no clear D. The germline CDR1 and CDR2 sequences are MNHNY and SVGAGI (reference sequence). CDR3 length: 12 amino acids. Trimming took off 5 bases at V and 2 bases at J, with 7 bases between the two ends. The CDR3 region is CASSITAYEQYF. The CDR3 DNA reads TGTGCCAGCAGTATAACAGCCTACGAGCAGTACTTC.

The V call is TRBV5-1, the J call TRBJ1-3, with TRBD1 matching over 7 bases. The ends lost 7 bases at V and 0 bases at J; junction bases unmatched: 4. This CDR3 has 14 amino acids. Per the germline V gene, CDR1 is SGHRS and CDR2 is YFSETQ. The CDR3 spells CASQTGASGNTIYF. The CDR3 nucleotides read TGCGCCAGCCAAACAGGGGCCTCTGGAAACACCATATATTTT.

This chain links TRBV5-1 with TRBJ2-5; 10 bases agree with TRBD2. Germline loops: CDR1 SGHRS, CDR2 YFSETQ. Trimming cost V 7 bases and J 2 bases; bases outside gene matches: 5. The CDR3 sequence is 14 residues long. The CDR3 loop reads CASGLAGEQETQYF. CDR3 in DNA: TGCGCCAGCGGCCTAGCGGGAGAACAAGAGACCCAGTACTTC.

This clone showed up just a few times. The gene calls are TRBV25-1 and TRBJ2-5; a weak D match, TRBD2 (5 bases). The CDR3 spans 15 residues. V was pared by 3 bases and J by 2 bases, with 13 bases between. The germline gives CDR1 MGHDK, CDR2 SYGVNS. The CDR3 coding sequence is TGTGCCAGCAGTGATCCGGCTCGAGGGCAAGAGACCCAGTACTTC. The encoded protein is CASSDPARGQETQYF.

The genes are TRBV19 and TRBJ1-6; 8 bases map to TRBD1. V was pared by 7 bases and J by 7 bases, with 9 bases of the junction left unmatched. Germline CDR1 is LNHDA and CDR2 is SQIVND (reference sequence). The CDR3 loop spans 15 amino acids. Written as DNA, the CDR3 is TGTGCCAGTACTCAGGGGGCAGATTGGAATTCACCCCTCCACTTT. It encodes CASTQGADWNSPLHF. Drawing the rest from reference TRBV19 and TRBJ1-6, the complete variable domain is DGGITQSPKYLFRKEGQNVTLSCEQNLNHDAMYWYRQDPGQGLRLIYYSQIVNDFQKGDIAEGYSVSREKKESFPLTVTSAQKNPTAFYLCASTQGADWNSPLHFGNGTRLTVT.

The chain combines TRBV7-9 with TRBJ2-1, with 10 bases that match TRBD2. With 3 bases clipped from V and 8 bases from J, the junction kept 7 bases outside the gene matches. The CDR3 is 15 residues long. The germline V gene encodes CDR1 SEHNR and CDR2 FQNEAQ (reference sequence). The CDR3 sequence: CASSLRLAGVDEQFF. The CDR3 DNA reads as TGTGCCAGCAGCTTGAGGCTAGCGGGGGTCGATGAGCAGTTCTTC. Full variable domain (outside the CDR3, taken from reference TRBV7-9 and TRBJ2-1): DTGVSQNPRHKITKRGQNVTFRCDPISEHNRLYWYRQTLGQGPEFLTYFQNEAQLEKSRLLSDRFSAERPKGSFSTLEIQRTEQGDSAMYLCASSLRLAGVDEQFFGPGTRLTVL.

This CDR3 is CAWTLLVASGGGGDTQYF. The CDR3, as DNA: TGTGCCTGGACCCTCCTCGTTGCAAGCGGGGGGGGCGGAGATACGCAGTATTTT. V gene TRBV30 combines with J gene TRBJ2-3; 10 bases line up with TRBD2. The germline gives CDR1 GTSNPN, CDR2 SVGIG (reference sequence). The ends lost 4 bases at V and 5 bases at J; junction bases unmatched: 18. This CDR3 contains 18 residues.

The chain employs TRBV10-2 and TRBJ1-4; unclear D gene. V gave up 10 bases and J gave up 8 bases, with 14 bases separating them. Germline V gene sequence: CDR1 WSHSY, CDR2 SAAADI. The CDR3 extends over 12 amino acids. The CDR3 here is CATSALGEKLFF. As DNA, the CDR3 is TGCGCCACGTCGGCGCTGGGCGAAAAACTGTTTTTT.

The rearrangement links TRBV30 to TRBJ2-1; 8 nucleotides match TRBD1. The CDR3 runs to 13 residues. With V trimmed by 5 bases and J by 8 bases, 8 bases remained unmatched. Germline V CDR1 and CDR2: GTSNPN, SVGIG (reference sequence). CDR3 loop: CAWDRQGRDEQFF. DNA for the CDR3: TGTGCCTGGGATAGACAGGGGCGGGATGAGCAGTTCTTC. Full variable domain (remainder filled in from reference TRBV30 and TRBJ2-1): SQTIHQWPATLVQPVGSPLSLECTVEGTSNPNLYWYRQAAGRGLQLLFYSVGIGQISSEVPQNLSASRPQDRQFILSSKKLLLSDSGFYLCAWDRQGRDEQFFGPGTRLTVL.

J is TRBJ2-1 and V is TRBV19; TRBD2 matches 10 bases. The CDR3 sequence is 15 residues long. CDR1 LNHDA and CDR2 SQIVND come from the germline V gene (reference sequence). Germline trimming cut 8 bases from V and 7 bases from J; bases unmatched to any gene: 11. In nucleotides, the CDR3 is TGTGCCAGTGCCATGAGCGGGGGGGCCAGAAATGAGCAGTTCTTC. Translating gives CASAMSGGARNEQFF.

This sequence joins TRBV11-3 and TRBJ2-6; 8 bases match TRBD1. J was trimmed by 0 bases and V by 5 bases; bases with no gene match: 9. Germline V CDR1 and CDR2: SGHNT, YENEEA. This CDR3 is built from 18 residues. The CDR3 DNA follows: TGTGCCAGCAGCGTCCACCGGGGACAGGTCTCTGGGGCCAACGTCCTGACTTTC. Translated, it gives CASSVHRGQVSGANVLTF.

CDR3: CASGGTPSTDTQYF. In DNA, the CDR3 is TGCGCCAGTGGAGGGACGCCGAGCACAGATACGCAGTATTTT. The chain is built from TRBV5-1 and TRBJ2-3; maybe TRBD2 (6 bases). V shed 8 bases and J shed 0 bases, with 13 bases lying between them. Germline CDR1 reads SGHRS; CDR2 reads YFSETQ. CDR3 length: 14 residues.

For this clone: Mismatch with germline at one junction end may stem from a read error. This chain joins TRBV7-3 and TRBJ2-3; possible D gene TRBD2, 5 bases. The CDR3 has 16 amino acids. From germline, CDR1 is SGHTA and CDR2 FQGTGA. The CDR3 region has the DNA TGTGCCAGCAGCATAACCGGTACTAGGGCCACAGATACGCAGTATTTT. Its protein is CASSITGTRATDTQYF. Supplemented by reference TRBV7-3 and TRBJ2-3, the full variable domain reads GAGVSQTPSNKVTEKGKYVELRCDPISGHTALYWYRQSLGQGPEFLIYFQGTGAADDSGLPNDRFFAVRPEGSVSTLKIQRTERGDSAVYLCASSITGTRATDTQYFGPGTRLTVL.